This T cell receptor beta chain was identified in a study of T cells in narcolepsy. Profiled with immunoSEQ multiplex PCR; TCRdb holds only in-frame clones, not every one. Of fewer than 35,000 clones listed, less than 85% were seen once; the top ten hold 0.95% to 1.5%. Trimming removed 4 bases from V and 6 bases from J, with 18 bases in between. In germline, CDR1 is SGHNT, CDR2 YYREEE (reference sequence). CDR3 size: 15 residues. Sequencing used CD45RA- memory CD4+ T cells from PBMCs. The chain joins TRBV5-4 to TRBJ2-3; TRBD2 might be the D (6 bases). This TCR was recovered from a human donor with narcolepsy. CDR3 sequence (DNA): TGTGCCAGCAGCCCCCCGGGGGTCCGCGGGGATACGCAGTATTTT. This encodes CASSPPGVRGDTQYF.